The clone carrying this T cell receptor beta chain was recorded at least ten times. Its antigen is as yet unknown. This sample is part of a study of T-cell reconstitution after alpha-beta-depleted transplantation in children. General study results and limits: Reports say that about two months after transplant, the alpha-beta T cells came out of several hundred graft clones that had expanded. A year had passed since transplant, and T-cell counts and diversity by then came mostly from newly produced T cells. High day-60 TCRbeta diversity in some patients came from surviving recipient T cells and thymic progenitors.

Preparation of the TCRbeta library involved a method that used unique molecular identifiers. Each CDR3 protein is one row after TCRdb ran MiXCR on the PCR reads. The sample has around 210,000 distinct CDR3 sequences; around 7% are singletons. V dropped 4 bases and J dropped 0 bases, with 17 bases sitting between them. The CDR3 is 16 residues long. Germline V gene data show CDR1 as SGDLS and CDR2 as YYNGEE. This receptor was taken from a boy aged 2 to 9 with acute lymphoblastic leukemia, due to receive a stem cell transplant. The chain has TRBV9 and TRBJ2-7, with a tentative D call TRBD1 (6 bases). The input for sequencing was PBMCs, taken before TCRalphabeta/CD19-depleted stem cell transplant. The chain's CDR3 is CASSRQGQASSYEQYF. The CDR3 DNA reads TGTGCCAGCAGCCGGCAGGGGCAGGCTAGCTCCTACGAGCAGTACTTC.